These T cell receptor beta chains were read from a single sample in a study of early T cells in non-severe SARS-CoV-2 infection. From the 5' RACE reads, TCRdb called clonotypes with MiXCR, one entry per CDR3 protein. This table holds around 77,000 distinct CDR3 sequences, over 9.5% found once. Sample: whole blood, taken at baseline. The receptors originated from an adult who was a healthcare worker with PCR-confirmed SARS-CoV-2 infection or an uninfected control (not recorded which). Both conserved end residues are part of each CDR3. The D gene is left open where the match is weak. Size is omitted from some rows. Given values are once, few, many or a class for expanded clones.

CASRVWDEQFF,TGTGCCAGCAGGGTGTGGGATGAGCAGTTCTTC,TRBJ2-1,.,TRBV27,11,.
CSVDDLRLAGTDTQYF,TGCAGCGTTGATGATCTCCGACTAGCCGGCACAGATACGCAGTATTTT,TRBJ2-3,few,TRBV29-1,16,TRBD2
CASSRETYEQYF,TGTGCCAGCAGCAGGGAGACCTACGAGCAGTACTTC,TRBJ2-7,.,TRBV6-6,12,.
CASSESFGLSGTQYF,TGCGCCAGCAGTGAGTCTTTTGGCCTATCCGGGACCCAGTACTTC,TRBJ2-5,few,TRBV10-2,15,.
CASSQSQGTRGYTF,TGCGCCAGCAGCCAATCACAGGGGACACGAGGCTACACCTTC,TRBJ1-2,few,TRBV4-3,14,TRBD1
CASSQQGAQGEQYF,TGTGCCAGCAGCCAACAGGGGGCGCAGGGGGAGCAGTACTTC,TRBJ2-7,many,TRBV2,14,TRBD1
CASSSRLGGADTQYF,TGTGCCAGCAGCTCTAGACTAGGAGGGGCAGATACGCAGTATTTT,TRBJ2-3,few,TRBV6-2/TRBV6-3,15,.
CASSHAGTGLYNEQFF,TGTGCCAGCAGCCATGCCGGGACAGGGCTCTACAATGAGCAGTTCTTC,TRBJ2-1,few,TRBV7-9,16,TRBD1
CATKSGSPYNEQFF,TGTGCCACCAAATCGGGTAGCCCTTACAATGAGCAGTTCTTC,TRBJ2-1,.,TRBV6-2/TRBV6-3,14,.
CATSDMGQGINIQYF,TGTGCCACCAGTGACATGGGACAGGGTATAAACATTCAGTACTTC,TRBJ2-4,many,TRBV24-1,15,TRBD1
CASSQDGRAGGTDTQYF,TGTGCCAGCAGCCAAGATGGGAGGGCCGGGGGCACAGATACGCAGTATTTT,TRBJ2-3,.,TRBV3-1,17,TRBD2
CASSEEKNPNYGYTF,TGTGCCAGCAGTGAAGAGAAAAATCCAAACTATGGCTACACCTTC,TRBJ1-2,few,TRBV2,15,.
CASSARLAGGNEQFF,TGTGCCAGCAGCGCCCGACTAGCGGGGGGTAATGAGCAGTTCTTC,TRBJ2-1,few,TRBV11-2,15,TRBD2
CASSPKPGARTDTQYF,TGTGCCAGTAGCCCTAAACCGGGGGCGAGAACAGATACGCAGTATTTT,TRBJ2-3,.,TRBV19,16,.
CASSFGGTRGGTQYF,TGTGCCAGCAGCTTTGGAGGGACTAGAGGCGGTACGCAGTATTTT,TRBJ2-3,.,TRBV7-2,15,TRBD2
CSASGGKTDTQYF,TGCAGTGCCAGCGGGGGAAAGACAGATACGCAGTATTTT,TRBJ2-3,.,TRBV20-1,13,TRBD2
CASSLLDRGHGELFF,TGCGCCAGCAGCTTGCTGGACAGGGGTCACGGGGAGCTGTTTTTT,TRBJ2-2,few,TRBV5-1,15,TRBD1
CASSPHPPGETQYF,TGTGCCAGCAGCCCCCACCCCCCGGGAGAGACCCAGTACTTC,TRBJ2-5,.,TRBV7-9,14,.
CASSYLRGRSYEQYF,TGTGCCAGCAGTTATCTGCGGGGCCGCTCCTACGAGCAGTACTTC,TRBJ2-7,.,TRBV6-2/TRBV6-3,15,.
CASSLAGVQSSYEQYF,TGTGCCAGCAGCTTAGCCGGCGTCCAGAGCTCCTACGAGCAGTACTTC,TRBJ2-7,few,TRBV11-2,16,.
CASRGQGNQPQHF,TGTGCCAGCAGGGGACAGGGGAATCAGCCCCAGCATTTT,TRBJ1-5,.,TRBV7-2,13,TRBD1
CASSVANRGDTIYF,TGTGCCAGCAGCGTAGCGAATAGGGGGGACACCATATATTTT,TRBJ1-3,few,TRBV9,14,.
CASSFEFSETQYF,TGCGCCAGCAGCTTCGAGTTTTCGGAGACCCAGTACTTC,TRBJ2-5,.,TRBV5-1,13,.
CASSPGPTQSYEQYF,TGCGCCAGCAGCCCCGGTCCCACCCAATCCTACGAGCAGTACTTC,TRBJ2-7,.,TRBV5-1,15,.
CASSLDSNQPQHF,TGTGCCAGCAGCTTAGATAGCAATCAGCCCCAGCATTTT,TRBJ1-5,many,TRBV7-2,13,.
CASSPRDISTDTQYF,TGTGCCAGCTCACCCCGGGACATAAGCACAGATACGCAGTATTTT,TRBJ2-3,.,TRBV18,15,.
CATSDLRRGSNQPQHF,TGTGCCACCAGTGATTTGCGTCGGGGGAGCAATCAGCCCCAGCATTTT,TRBJ1-5,few,TRBV24-1,16,.
CASSYAGTTDGYTF,TGTGCCAGCAGTTACGCAGGGACCACGGATGGCTACACCTTC,TRBJ1-2,many,TRBV6-6,14,.
CASSADRGEEAFF,TGTGCCAGCAGCGCGGACAGGGGAGAAGAAGCTTTCTTT,TRBJ1-1,few,TRBV11-2,13,TRBD1
CSARDLGGEATDTQYF,TGCAGTGCTAGAGATCTGGGCGGGGAGGCCACAGATACGCAGTATTTT,TRBJ2-3,few,TRBV20-1,16,.
CASSSQGGPPYNEQFF,TGTGCCAGCAGCTCCCAAGGGGGGCCCCCCTACAATGAGCAGTTCTTC,TRBJ2-1,.,TRBV7-9,16,.
CSARVRTDPPDIQYF,TGCAGTGCTAGAGTTAGAACGGACCCTCCCGACATTCAGTACTTC,TRBJ2-4,.,TRBV20-1,15,.
CASSRDRGADTQYF,TGTGCCAGCAGCCGGGACAGGGGAGCAGATACGCAGTATTTT,TRBJ2-3,.,TRBV2,14,TRBD1
CASSSRLRTDMNTEAFF,TGTGCCAGTAGTTCAAGATTGAGGACAGATATGAACACTGAAGCTTTCTTT,TRBJ1-1,few,TRBV19,17,.
CASSKRQGASNEKLFF,TGTGCCAGCAGCAAGAGACAGGGGGCCTCGAATGAAAAACTGTTTTTT,TRBJ1-4,many,TRBV21-1,16,.
CASRNLQGLDYNSPLHF,TGTGCCAGCAGGAATCTACAGGGACTGGATTATAATTCACCCCTCCACTTT,TRBJ1-6,few,TRBV6-5,17,.
CASLLEPGSSNQPQHF,TGTGCCAGCCTCCTGGAGCCAGGATCGAGCAATCAGCCCCAGCATTTT,TRBJ1-5,.,TRBV6-1,16,.
CASSLAGQGTYEQYF,TGTGCCAGCAGCTTAGCGGGACAGGGCACCTACGAGCAGTACTTC,TRBJ2-7,few,TRBV7-9,15,TRBD1
CASSLAGGVSYGYTF,TGTGCCAGTAGTCTTGCTGGGGGCGTTAGCTATGGCTACACCTTC,TRBJ1-2,.,TRBV19,15,.
CASSPWDGGNTIYF,TGTGCCAGCAGCCCATGGGATGGTGGAAACACCATATATTTT,TRBJ1-3,many,TRBV5-4,14,.
CASSLVQGSTEAFF,TGTGCCAGCAGCTTAGTGCAGGGGAGCACTGAAGCTTTCTTT,TRBJ1-1,few,TRBV7-2,14,.
CASSRTGTGDGYTF,TGTGCCAGCAGCCGGACCGGGACAGGGGATGGCTACACCTTC,TRBJ1-2,few,TRBV5-6,14,TRBD1
CASGLPTDTQYF,TGTGCCAGCGGACTTCCCACAGATACGCAGTATTTT,TRBJ2-3,.,TRBV6-5,12,.
CASSPRAPGQEQFF,TGTGCCAGCTCACCACGGGCGCCGGGGCAGGAGCAGTTCTTC,TRBJ2-1,few,TRBV18,14,.
CASSFYPSRDTQYF,TGTGCCAGCAGCTTCTACCCATCCCGCGATACGCAGTATTTT,TRBJ2-3,.,TRBV7-8,14,.
CASSPGGSWGQGTEAFF,TGTGCCAGCAGCCCAGGGGGTAGTTGGGGGCAAGGCACTGAAGCTTTCTTT,TRBJ1-1,few,TRBV7-9,17,TRBD1
CASSRETSGASDTQYF,TGCGCCAGCAGCCGGGAGACTAGCGGGGCGTCAGATACGCAGTATTTT,TRBJ2-3,.,TRBV5-1,16,TRBD2
CASSSSGGEETQYF,TGTGCCAGCAGCTCTAGCGGGGGCGAAGAGACCCAGTACTTC,TRBJ2-5,.,TRBV7-2,14,TRBD2
CASSLWEADSGNTIYF,TGCGCCAGCAGCTTGTGGGAAGCCGACTCTGGAAACACCATATATTTT,TRBJ1-3,many,TRBV5-1,16,.
CASSSGNTIYF,TGTGCCAGCAGCTCCGGAAACACCATATATTTT,TRBJ1-3,few,TRBV7-8,11,.
CASSRGAQNTEAFF,TGCGCCAGCAGCCGGGGAGCCCAGAACACTGAAGCTTTCTTT,TRBJ1-1,.,TRBV5-1,14,.
CASSEQLAMTDTQYF,TGTGCCAGCAGTGAACAACTAGCGATGACAGATACGCAGTATTTT,TRBJ2-3,few,TRBV25-1,15,TRBD2
CSGNPLETRGFNGYTF,TGCAGTGGAAACCCTCTAGAAACCAGGGGGTTCAATGGCTACACCTTC,TRBJ1-2,few,TRBV20-1,16,TRBD1